This T cell receptor (beta chain) stems from a study of OX40 agonist ivuxolimab in advanced cancers. A note on the overall study: Ivuxolimab, which targeted the costimulatory receptor OX40 (CD134), was an agonistic, fully human IgG2 monoclonal antibody. The paper describes the monotherapy dose-escalation part (N ≈ 52 patients) of the phase I trial of ivuxolimab. Prior anti-PD-1, anti-PD-L1 or anti-CTLA-4 therapy was permitted, and checkpoint inhibitors had been received by under 50% of dose-escalation patients. The dose-escalation cohort was over 70% male with a mean age of around 64 years, ranging from roughly 23 to 90. Among the approximately 54 dose-escalation patients, some 19 had hepatocellular carcinoma, around 15 melanoma, 9 renal cell carcinoma and 9 head and neck cancer. The point of sequencing TCRbeta in the periphery was to test whether ivuxolimab changed TCR sequence diversity and drove clonal T-cell expansion. Intravenous ivuxolimab was administered to patients every 2 weeks at six dose levels: 0.01, 0.1, 0.3, 1.5, 3 and 10 mg/kg. Partial responses occurred in three dose-escalation patients, of whom one had hepatocellular carcinoma and two had cutaneous melanoma.

CDR1 SSHAT and CDR2 FNYEAQ are derived from the germline V gene (reference sequence). The CDR3 spans 16 residues, from the cysteine through the phenylalanine. The entry retains the CDR3 DNA only, 48 bases that are in frame from base 1. The trial excluded patients who had a history of autoimmune disease or who were on systemic immunosuppression. Peripheral blood for TCR sequencing was collected from all dose cohorts at baseline, on cycle 4 day 1, and on cycle 7 day 1. The samples were taken from a phase I, first-in-human, multicenter, open-label dose-escalation trial of ivuxolimab. The trial enrolled adults with locally advanced or metastatic head and neck squamous cell, hepatocellular, melanoma or renal cell carcinoma. Before TCR sequencing, CD4+ and CD8+ T cells were separately sorted from peripheral blood. For sequencing of the TCRbeta CDR3 region, genomic DNA was extracted from the sorted cells. The immunoSEQ Assay was used for sequencing of TCRbeta CDR3 regions. TCRdb holds this immuneACCESS table with in-frame rearrangements only. Some clones are missing; in checked studies, unresolved V genes explain under half, and the rest has no known cause. A total of some 30,000 clones appear in this sample, more than 75% of them only once. In total, the top ten clones hold roughly a third of the sample.

Concerning this clone itself: Its binding antigen is unknown. Relative to the germline gene, one junction end is altered; a read error may explain this.

The research as a whole found: In the 0.1-3.0 mg/kg groups, partial responders were among the patients with the lowest normalized peripheral clonal expansion, particularly in CD8+ T cells. Low levels of normalized T-cell clonal expansion were also seen in some patients who did not respond. On average, CD8+ T cells showed more expanded clones than CD4+ T cells after ivuxolimab. The antigen specificity of the peripheral T cells that underwent clonal expansion was not determined. At doses of 0.1 to 3.0 mg/kg, clonal expansion of both CD4+ and CD8+ blood T cells was observed from baseline to week 6.

Sample: CD4+ or CD8+ T cells sorted from blood, taken in a trial of the OX40 agonist ivuxolimab. The receptor was isolated from an adult with an advanced solid tumor such as melanoma, head and neck, liver or kidney cancer. The rearrangement combines TRBV7-7 with TRBJ2-3, and 9 junction bases match TRBD2. CDR3 sequence: CASSLGASGGTDTQYF. The base sequence is TGTGCTAGCAGCTTAGGAGCTAGCGGGGGCACAGATACGCAGTATTTT.